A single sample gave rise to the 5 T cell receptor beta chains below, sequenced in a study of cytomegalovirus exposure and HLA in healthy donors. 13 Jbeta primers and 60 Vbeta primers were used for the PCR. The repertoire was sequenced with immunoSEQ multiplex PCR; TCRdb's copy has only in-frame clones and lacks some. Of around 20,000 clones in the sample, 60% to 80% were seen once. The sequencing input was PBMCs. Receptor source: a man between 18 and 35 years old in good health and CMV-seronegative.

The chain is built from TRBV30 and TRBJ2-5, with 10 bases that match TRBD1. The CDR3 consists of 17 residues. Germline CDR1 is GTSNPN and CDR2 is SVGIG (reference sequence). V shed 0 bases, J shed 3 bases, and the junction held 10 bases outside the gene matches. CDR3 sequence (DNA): TGTGCCTGGAGTGTCTGGCATCCCGGGACAGGGGAAGAGACCCAGTACTTC. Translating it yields CAWSVWHPGTGEETQYF.

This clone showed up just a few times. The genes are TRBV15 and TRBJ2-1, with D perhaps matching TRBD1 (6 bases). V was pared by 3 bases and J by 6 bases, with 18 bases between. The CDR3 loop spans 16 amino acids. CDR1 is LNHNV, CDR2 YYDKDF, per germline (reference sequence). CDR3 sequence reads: CATSRDRTASINEQFF. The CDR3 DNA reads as TGTGCCACCAGCAGGGATAGGACAGCGTCCATCAATGAGCAGTTCTTC. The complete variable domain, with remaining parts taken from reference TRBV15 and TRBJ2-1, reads DAMVIQNPRYQVTQFGKPVTLSCSQTLNHNVMYWYQQKSSQAPKLLFHYYDKDFNNEADTPDNFQSRRPNTSFCFLDIRSPGLGDTAMYLCATSRDRTASINEQFFGPGTRLTVL.

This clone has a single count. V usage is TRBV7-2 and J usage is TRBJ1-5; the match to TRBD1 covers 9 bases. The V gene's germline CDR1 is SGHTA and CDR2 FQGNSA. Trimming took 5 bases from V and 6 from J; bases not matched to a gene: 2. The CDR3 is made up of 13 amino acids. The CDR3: CASSEDRGQPQHF. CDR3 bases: TGTGCCAGCAGCGAGGACAGGGGTCAGCCCCAGCATTTT.

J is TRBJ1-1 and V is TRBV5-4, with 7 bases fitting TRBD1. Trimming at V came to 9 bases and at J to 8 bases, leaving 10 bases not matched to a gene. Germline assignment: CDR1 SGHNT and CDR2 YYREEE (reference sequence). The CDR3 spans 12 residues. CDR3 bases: TGTGCCACATCCGTAGGGGGCAGAGAAGCTTTCTTT. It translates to CATSVGGREAFF.

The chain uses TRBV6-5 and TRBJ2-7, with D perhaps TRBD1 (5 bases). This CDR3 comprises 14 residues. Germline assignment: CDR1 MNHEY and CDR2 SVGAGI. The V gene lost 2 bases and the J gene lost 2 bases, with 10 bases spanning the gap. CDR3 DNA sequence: TGTGCCAGCAGTTACGAGGCAGGGACCTACGAGCAGTACTTC. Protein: CASSYEAGTYEQYF.